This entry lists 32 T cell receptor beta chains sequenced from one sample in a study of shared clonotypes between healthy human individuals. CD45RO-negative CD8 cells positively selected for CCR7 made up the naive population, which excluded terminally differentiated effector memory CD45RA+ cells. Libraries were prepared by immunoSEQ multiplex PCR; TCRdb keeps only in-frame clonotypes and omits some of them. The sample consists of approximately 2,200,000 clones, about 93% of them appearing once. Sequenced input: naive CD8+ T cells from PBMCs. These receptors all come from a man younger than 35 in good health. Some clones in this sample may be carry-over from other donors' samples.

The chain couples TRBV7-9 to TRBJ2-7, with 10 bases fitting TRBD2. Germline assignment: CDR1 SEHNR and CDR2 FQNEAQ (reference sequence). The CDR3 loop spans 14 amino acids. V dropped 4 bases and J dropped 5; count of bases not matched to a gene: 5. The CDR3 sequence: CASSSSGSYHEQYF. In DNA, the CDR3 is TGTGCCAGCAGCTCTAGCGGGAGTTACCACGAGCAGTACTTC.

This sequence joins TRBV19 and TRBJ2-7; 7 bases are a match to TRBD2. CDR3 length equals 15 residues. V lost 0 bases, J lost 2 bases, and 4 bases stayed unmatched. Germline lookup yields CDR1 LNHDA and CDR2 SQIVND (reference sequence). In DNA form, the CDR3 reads TGTGCCAGTAGTATAGAAGCTAGCGGTGCCTACGAGCAGTACTTC. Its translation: CASSIEASGAYEQYF.

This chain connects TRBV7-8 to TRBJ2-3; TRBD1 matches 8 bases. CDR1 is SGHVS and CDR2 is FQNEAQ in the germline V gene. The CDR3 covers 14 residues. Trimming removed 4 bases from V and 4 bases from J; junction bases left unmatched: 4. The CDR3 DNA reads TGTGCCAGCAGCTCCGGGACAGGTCCAGATACGCAGTATTTT. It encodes CASSSGTGPDTQYF. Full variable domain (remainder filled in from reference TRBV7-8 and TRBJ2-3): GAGVSQSPRYKVAKRGQDVALRCDPISGHVSLFWYQQALGQGPEFLTYFQNEAQLDKSGLPSDRFFAERPEGSVSTLKIQRTQQEDSAVYLCASSSGTGPDTQYFGPGTRLTVL.

CDR3 residues: CASSHSITGSYNEQFF. CDR3 in DNA: TGTGCCAGCAGCCATTCGATTACGGGTTCCTACAATGAGCAGTTCTTC. This chain joins TRBV28 and TRBJ2-1; no firm D call. Per germline, CDR1 MDHEN and CDR2 SYDVKM. V was trimmed by 6 bases and J by 1 base, leaving 16 bases between them. The CDR3 is 16 residues long.

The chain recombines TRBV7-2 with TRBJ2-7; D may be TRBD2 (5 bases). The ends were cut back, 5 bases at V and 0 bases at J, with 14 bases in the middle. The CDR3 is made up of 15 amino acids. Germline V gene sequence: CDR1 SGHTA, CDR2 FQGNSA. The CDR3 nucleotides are TGTGCCAGCAGCCAAGGACTCTTACTCTCCTACGAGCAGTACTTC. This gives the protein CASSQGLLLSYEQYF.

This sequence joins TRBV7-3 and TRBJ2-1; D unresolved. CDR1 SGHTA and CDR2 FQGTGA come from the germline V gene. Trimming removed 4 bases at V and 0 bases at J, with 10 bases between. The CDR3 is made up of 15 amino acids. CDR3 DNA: TGTGCCAGCAGCTCGGACCCAGGCTCCTACAATGAGCAGTTCTTC. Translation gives CASSSDPGSYNEQFF.

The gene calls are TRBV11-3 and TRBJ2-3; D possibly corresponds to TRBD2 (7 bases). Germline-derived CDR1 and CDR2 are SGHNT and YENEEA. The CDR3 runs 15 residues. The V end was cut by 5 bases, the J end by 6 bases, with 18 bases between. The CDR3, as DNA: TGTGCCAGCAGCCCAGGGGCGGGAGCTTTCGATACGCAGTATTTT. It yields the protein CASSPGAGAFDTQYF.

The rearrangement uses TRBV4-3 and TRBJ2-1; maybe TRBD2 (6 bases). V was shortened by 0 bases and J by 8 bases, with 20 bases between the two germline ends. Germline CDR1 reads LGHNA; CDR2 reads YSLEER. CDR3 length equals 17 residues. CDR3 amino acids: CASSQDFGTGLSDEQFF. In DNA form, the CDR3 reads TGCGCCAGCAGCCAAGATTTCGGGACTGGGCTGTCGGATGAGCAGTTCTTC.

CDR3 in amino acids: CASSLGGDSNQPQHF. As DNA, the CDR3 is TGTGCCAGCAGTTTAGGAGGGGATAGCAATCAGCCCCAGCATTTT. The V gene is TRBV27, the J gene TRBJ1-5; a possible D gene is TRBD1 (5 bases). CDR1 and CDR2 from the germline V gene are MNHEY and SMNVEV (reference sequence). This CDR3 contains 15 residues. Trimming shortened V by 2 bases and J by 0 bases, and 8 bases separated the two germline ends.

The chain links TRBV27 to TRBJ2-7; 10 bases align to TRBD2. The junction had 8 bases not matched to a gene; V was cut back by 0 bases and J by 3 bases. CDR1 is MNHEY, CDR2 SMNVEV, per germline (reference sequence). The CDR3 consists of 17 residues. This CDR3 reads CASSLSQQGLAYYEQYF. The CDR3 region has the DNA TGTGCCAGCAGTTTATCTCAGCAGGGACTAGCGTACTACGAGCAGTACTTC.

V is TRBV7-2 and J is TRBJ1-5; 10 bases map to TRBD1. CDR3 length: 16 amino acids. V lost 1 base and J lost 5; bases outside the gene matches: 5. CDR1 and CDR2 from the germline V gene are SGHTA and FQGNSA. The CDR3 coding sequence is TGTGCCAGCAGCTTAGGCCTTGGGACAGGGGATCAGCCCCAGCATTTT. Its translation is CASSLGLGTGDQPQHF.

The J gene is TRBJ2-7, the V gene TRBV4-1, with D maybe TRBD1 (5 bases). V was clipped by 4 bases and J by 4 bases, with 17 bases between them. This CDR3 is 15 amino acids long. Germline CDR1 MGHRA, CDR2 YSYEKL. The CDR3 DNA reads TGCGCCAGCAGCCTTATTCAGGGATGGAGATACGAGCAGTACTTC. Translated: CASSLIQGWRYEQYF.

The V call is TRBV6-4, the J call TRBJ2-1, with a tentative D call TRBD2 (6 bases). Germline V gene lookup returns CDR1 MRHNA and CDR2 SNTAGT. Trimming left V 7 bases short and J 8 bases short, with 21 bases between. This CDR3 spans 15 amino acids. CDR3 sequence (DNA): TGTGCCAGCACTCTTAAAGCTAGCGCCCTATATGAGCAGTTCTTC. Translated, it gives CASTLKASALYEQFF.

CDR3 in DNA: TGTGCCAGCAGCACTAGCGGGAGTATTTATGAGCAGTACTTC. It codes for CASSTSGSIYEQYF. This chain uses TRBV28 with TRBJ2-7; the match to TRBD2 covers 11 bases. Germline-derived CDR1 and CDR2 are MDHEN and SYDVKM. V lost 6 bases to trimming and J lost 7 bases; unmatched junction nucleotides: 8. The CDR3 extends over 14 amino acids.

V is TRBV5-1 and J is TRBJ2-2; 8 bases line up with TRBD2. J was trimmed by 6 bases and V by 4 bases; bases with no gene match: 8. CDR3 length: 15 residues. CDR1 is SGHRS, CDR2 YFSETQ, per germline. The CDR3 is CASSPSGSSPGELFF. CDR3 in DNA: TGCGCCAGCAGCCCGAGCGGGAGTAGTCCCGGGGAGCTGTTTTTT.

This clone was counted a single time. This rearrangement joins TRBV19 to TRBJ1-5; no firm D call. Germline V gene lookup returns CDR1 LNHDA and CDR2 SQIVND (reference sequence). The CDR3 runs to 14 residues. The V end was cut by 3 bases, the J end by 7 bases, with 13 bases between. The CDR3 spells CASSIKGPGQPQHF. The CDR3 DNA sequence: TGTGCCAGTAGTATTAAAGGGCCCGGCCAGCCCCAGCATTTT.

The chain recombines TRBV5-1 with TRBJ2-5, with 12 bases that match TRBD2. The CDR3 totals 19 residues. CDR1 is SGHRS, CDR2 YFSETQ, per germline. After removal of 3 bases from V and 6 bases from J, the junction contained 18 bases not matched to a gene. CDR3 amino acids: CASSSNTLLPGLAGQTQYF. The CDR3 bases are TGCGCCAGCAGCTCGAACACCTTGCTACCGGGACTAGCGGGTCAGACCCAGTACTTC.

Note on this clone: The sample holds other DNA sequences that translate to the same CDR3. In DNA form, the CDR3 reads TGTGCCAGCGGCGGCGGTTCCTACGAGCAGTACTTC. Residues: CASGGGSYEQYF. The chain joins TRBV7-9 to TRBJ2-7; no reliable D call. CDR1 and CDR2 from the germline V gene are SEHNR and FQNEAQ (reference sequence). This CDR3 comprises 12 residues. V lost 8 bases to trimming and J lost 1 base, with 9 bases between them.

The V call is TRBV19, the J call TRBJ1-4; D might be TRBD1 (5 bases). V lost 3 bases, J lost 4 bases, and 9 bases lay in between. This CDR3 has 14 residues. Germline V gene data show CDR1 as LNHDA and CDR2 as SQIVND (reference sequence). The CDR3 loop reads CASSIWTNNEKLFF. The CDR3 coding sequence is TGTGCCAGTAGTATTTGGACAAATAATGAAAAACTGTTTTTT.

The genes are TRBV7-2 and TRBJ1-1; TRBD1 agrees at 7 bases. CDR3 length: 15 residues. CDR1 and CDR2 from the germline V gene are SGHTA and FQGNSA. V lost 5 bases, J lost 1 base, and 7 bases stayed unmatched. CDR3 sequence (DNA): TGTGCCAGCAGCACCTATCGACAGGGGAACACTGAAGCTTTCTTT. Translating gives CASSTYRQGNTEAFF.

CDR3 sequence reads: CASSLWREGENIQYF. The DNA of the CDR3 is TGTGCCAGCAGCTTGTGGCGGGAGGGGGAAAACATTCAGTACTTC. J is TRBJ2-4 and V is TRBV5-4; 9 positions agree with TRBD2. The CDR3 covers 15 residues. Trimming removed 1 base from V and 5 bases from J; junction bases left unmatched: 4. CDR1 is SGHNT, CDR2 YYREEE, per germline (reference sequence).

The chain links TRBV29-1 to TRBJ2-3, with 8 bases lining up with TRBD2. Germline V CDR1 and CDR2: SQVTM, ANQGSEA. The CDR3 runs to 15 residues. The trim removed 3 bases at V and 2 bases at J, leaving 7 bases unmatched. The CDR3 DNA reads TGCAGCGTTGATCGGGGTAGCGGGACCACAGATACGCAGTATTTT. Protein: CSVDRGSGTTDTQYF.

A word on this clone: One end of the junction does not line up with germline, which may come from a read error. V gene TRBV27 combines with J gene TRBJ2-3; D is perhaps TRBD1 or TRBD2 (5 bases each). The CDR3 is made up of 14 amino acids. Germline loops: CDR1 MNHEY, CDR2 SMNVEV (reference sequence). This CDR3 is CASSLTSRTGTQYF. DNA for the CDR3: TGTGCCAGCAGTTTAACTAGTAGAACAGGTACGCAGTATTTT.

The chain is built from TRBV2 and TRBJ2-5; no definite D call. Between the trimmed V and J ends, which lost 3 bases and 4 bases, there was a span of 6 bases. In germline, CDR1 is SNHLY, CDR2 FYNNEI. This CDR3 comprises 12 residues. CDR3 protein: CASSDMAETQYF. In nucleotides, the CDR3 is TGTGCCAGCAGTGATATGGCAGAGACCCAGTACTTC.

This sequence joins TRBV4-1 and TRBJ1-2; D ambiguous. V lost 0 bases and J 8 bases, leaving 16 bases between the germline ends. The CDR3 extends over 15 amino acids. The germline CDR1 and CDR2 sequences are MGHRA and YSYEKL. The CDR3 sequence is CASSQDRRDSRGYTF. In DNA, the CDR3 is TGCGCCAGCAGCCAAGATCGTCGGGATTCGAGAGGCTACACCTTC.

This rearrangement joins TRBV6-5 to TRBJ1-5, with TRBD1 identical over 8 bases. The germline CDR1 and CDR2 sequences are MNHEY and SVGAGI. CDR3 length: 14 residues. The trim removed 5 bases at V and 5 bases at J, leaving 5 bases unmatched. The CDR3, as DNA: TGTGCCAGCAGTCTCGGACAGGGTCATCAGCCCCAGCATTTT. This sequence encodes CASSLGQGHQPQHF.

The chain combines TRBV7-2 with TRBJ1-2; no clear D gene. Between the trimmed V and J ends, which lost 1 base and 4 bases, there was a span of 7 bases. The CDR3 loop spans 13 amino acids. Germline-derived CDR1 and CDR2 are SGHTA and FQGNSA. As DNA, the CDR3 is TGTGCCAGCAGCTTAGAGCACAGCTATGGCTACACCTTC. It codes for CASSLEHSYGYTF.

CDR3 protein: CASSLKRGTEAFF. The CDR3 nucleotides read TGCGCCAGCAGCTTAAAAAGGGGCACTGAAGCTTTCTTT. This chain joins TRBV5-1 and TRBJ1-1; D may be TRBD1 (5 bases). This CDR3 is 13 amino acids long. The V gene lost 2 bases and the J gene lost 4 bases, with 9 bases spanning the gap. Germline assignment: CDR1 SGHRS and CDR2 YFSETQ. Supplemented by reference TRBV5-1 and TRBJ1-1, the full variable domain reads KAGVTQTPRYLIKTRGQQVTLSCSPISGHRSVSWYQQTPGQGLQFLFEYFSETQRNKGNFPGRFSGRQFSNSRSEMNVSTLELGDSALYLCASSLKRGTEAFFGQGTRLTVV.

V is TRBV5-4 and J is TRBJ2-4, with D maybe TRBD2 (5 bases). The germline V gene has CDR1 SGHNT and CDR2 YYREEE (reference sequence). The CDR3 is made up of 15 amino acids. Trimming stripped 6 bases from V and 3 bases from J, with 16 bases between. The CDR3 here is CASTDPGSGKNIQYF. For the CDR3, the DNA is TGTGCCAGCACCGACCCGGGGTCAGGCAAAAACATTCAGTACTTC.

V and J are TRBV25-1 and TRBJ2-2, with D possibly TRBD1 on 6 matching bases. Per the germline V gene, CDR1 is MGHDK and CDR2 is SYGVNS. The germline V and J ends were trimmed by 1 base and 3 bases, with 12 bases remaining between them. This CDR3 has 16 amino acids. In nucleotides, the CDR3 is TGTGCCAGCAGTGAATTTGGGGCAGGGGACACCGGGGAGCTGTTTTTT. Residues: CASSEFGAGDTGELFF.

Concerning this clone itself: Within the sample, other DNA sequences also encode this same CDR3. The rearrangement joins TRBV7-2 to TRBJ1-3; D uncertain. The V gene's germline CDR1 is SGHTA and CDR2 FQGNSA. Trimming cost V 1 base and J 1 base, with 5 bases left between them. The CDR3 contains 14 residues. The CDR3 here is CASSLGSSGNTIYF. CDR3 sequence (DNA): TGTGCCAGCAGCTTAGGCAGTTCTGGAAACACCATATATTTT.

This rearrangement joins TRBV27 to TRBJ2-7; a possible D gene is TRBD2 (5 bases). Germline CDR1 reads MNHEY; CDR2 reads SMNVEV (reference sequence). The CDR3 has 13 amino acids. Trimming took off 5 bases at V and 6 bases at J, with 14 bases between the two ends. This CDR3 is CASSASLRGEQYF. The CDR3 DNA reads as TGTGCCAGCAGTGCCAGCCTTCGGGGCGAGCAGTACTTC.